Only a few counts were recorded for the clone carrying this T cell receptor beta chain. The target antigen is unknown. The sample belongs to a study of T-cell memory formation after mild COVID-19. Study context: Clusters were largely donor specific.

Study observations and caveats: Memory from before infection featured some responding clones, which suggests cross-reactive memory joined. Mainly CM and EM harbored the contracting CD4+ clones; mainly EMRA harbored the CD8+ ones.

With constant-segment primers, 5'RACE yielded cDNA libraries of TCR alpha and TCR beta that carried sample barcodes and UMIs. TCRdb itself ran the 5' RACE reads through MiXCR, one entry per CDR3 protein. This table has roughly 250,000 distinct CDR3 sequences, around 15% appearing once. CDR1 and CDR2 (germline): SGHRS, YFSETQ. V shed 0 bases and J shed 3 bases, with 9 bases lying between them. This CDR3 has 14 residues. This chain connects TRBV5-1 to TRBJ1-2; D is ambiguous. The sample was PBMCs or a T cell subset sorted from them (not recorded which). This sequence was found in a man between 18 and 35 years old who had mild COVID-19 (a few samples of this study predate the infection). Cell type and time point are not known. The CDR3 spells CASSLADPYYGYTF. CDR3 DNA sequence: TGCGCCAGCAGCTTGGCCGACCCCTACTATGGCTACACCTTC. The whole variable domain, filled in from reference TRBV5-1 and TRBJ1-2, reads KAGVTQTPRYLIKTRGQQVTLSCSPISGHRSVSWYQQTPGQGLQFLFEYFSETQRNKGNFPGRFSGRQFSNSRSEMNVSTLELGDSALYLCASSLADPYYGYTFGSGTRLTVV.